This T cell receptor beta chain is from a study of glioma-infiltrating T cells after dendritic cell vaccination. Overall study findings and caveats: Complete blood and tumor specimen sets were limited to few patients.

Up to 2 ug genomic DNA was used for TCRB CDR3 amplification. Using immunoSEQ multiplex PCR, the repertoire was profiled, and TCRdb retains in-frame clones only, with some absent. The sample records about 49,000 clones, 85% being singletons. To note about this clone: Its antigen is unidentified.

None of the glioblastoma patients had an isocitrate dehydrogenase mutation. Blood PBMC samples: pre-vaccination, two weeks post third vaccination, and at tumor progression. The sample was blood, taken before dendritic cell vaccination. This TCR came from a human donor with glioblastoma.

This chain's CDR3 is CASSLAGTGIGEQYF. The CDR3 coding sequence is TGCGCCAGCAGCTTGGCCGGGACAGGGATCGGCGAGCAGTACTTC. The V gene is TRBV5-1, the J gene TRBJ2-7, with TRBD1 identical over 9 bases. The V and J ends lost 0 bases and 6 bases, in that order; junction bases with no gene match: 7. The V gene's germline CDR1 is SGHRS and CDR2 YFSETQ. This CDR3 is 15 amino acids long.